This TCR beta chain was captured in a study of blood T cell repertoires in COVID-19. Here immunoSEQ multiplex PCR was the method, and the copy in TCRdb shows in-frame clones only, minus some. Of about 150,000 clones detected, 84% appear once; the ten largest clones hold less than 15%. Germline lookup yields CDR1 MNHEY and CDR2 SMNVEV (reference sequence). This CDR3 has 15 residues. V lost 4 bases and J lost 5, with 15 bases in between. The sequence derives from a man younger than 30 with active or convalescent COVID-19. V usage is TRBV27 and J usage is TRBJ2-1; perhaps TRBD2 as D (5 bases). Sequencing was carried out using peripheral blood. The CDR3 spells CASSYSGNPDNEQFF. In DNA form, the CDR3 reads TGTGCCAGCAGTTACTCCGGGAACCCGGACAATGAGCAGTTCTTC.